The next 5 T cell receptor beta chains were all read from a single sample in a study of cytomegalovirus exposure and HLA in healthy donors. 13 Jbeta primers and 60 Vbeta primers were used for the PCR. Measured with immunoSEQ multiplex PCR; TCRdb has only the in-frame clones, and not every one. Found here are 200,000 or so clones, 75% to 90% of them singletons; the top ten hold around 6.3%. Sample: PBMCs. The receptors here all came from a woman in her forties or fifties in good health and CMV-seropositive.

The chain couples TRBV28 to TRBJ2-2; TRBD1 might be the D (5 bases). Trimming took 2 bases from V and 4 from J, leaving 8 bases between them. The germline gives CDR1 MDHEN, CDR2 SYDVKM. This CDR3 is built from 14 residues. This CDR3 is CASSLRQFTGELFF. CDR3 DNA sequence: TGTGCCAGCAGTTTAAGACAGTTCACCGGGGAGCTGTTTTTT.

The CDR3 loop is CASSPVGIVNQPQHF. The CDR3 DNA sequence: TGTGCCAGCAGTCCAGTCGGGATAGTGAATCAGCCCCAGCATTTT. The chain carries TRBV6-1 and TRBJ1-5; no reliable D call. The CDR3 consists of 15 residues. Trimming took 5 bases from V and 4 from J, leaving 15 bases between them. From germline, CDR1 is MNHNS and CDR2 SASEGT.

The V and J genes are TRBV5-1 and TRBJ2-7; 9 bases fit TRBD2. CDR1 and CDR2 from the germline V gene are SGHRS and YFSETQ. The CDR3 contains 15 residues. V was clipped by 0 bases and J by 3 bases; unmatched bases: 4. The CDR3 bases are TGCGCCAGCAGCTTGGGGACTAGCGCGATCTACGAGCAGTACTTC. Translated: CASSLGTSAIYEQYF.

The rearrangement links TRBV7-2 to TRBJ2-1, with 11 bases lining up with TRBD2. The CDR3 totals 18 residues. Germline CDR1 SGHTA, CDR2 FQGNSA. V lost 4 bases, J lost 0 bases, and 8 bases stayed unmatched. CDR3 residues: CASSSGTSGTFSYNEQFF. The CDR3 DNA is TGTGCCAGCAGCTCCGGGACTAGCGGCACTTTCTCCTACAATGAGCAGTTCTTC.

V gene TRBV6-6 combines with J gene TRBJ2-5; a possible D gene is TRBD2 (6 bases). Germline assignment: CDR1 MNHNY and CDR2 SVGAGI (reference sequence). There are 16 residues in the CDR3. Trimming shortened V by 2 bases and J by 5 bases, and 18 bases separated the two germline ends. Here the CDR3 reads CASSYPGSGRWETQYF. The CDR3 bases are TGTGCCAGCAGTTACCCCGGAAGCGGGCGATGGGAGACCCAGTACTTC.